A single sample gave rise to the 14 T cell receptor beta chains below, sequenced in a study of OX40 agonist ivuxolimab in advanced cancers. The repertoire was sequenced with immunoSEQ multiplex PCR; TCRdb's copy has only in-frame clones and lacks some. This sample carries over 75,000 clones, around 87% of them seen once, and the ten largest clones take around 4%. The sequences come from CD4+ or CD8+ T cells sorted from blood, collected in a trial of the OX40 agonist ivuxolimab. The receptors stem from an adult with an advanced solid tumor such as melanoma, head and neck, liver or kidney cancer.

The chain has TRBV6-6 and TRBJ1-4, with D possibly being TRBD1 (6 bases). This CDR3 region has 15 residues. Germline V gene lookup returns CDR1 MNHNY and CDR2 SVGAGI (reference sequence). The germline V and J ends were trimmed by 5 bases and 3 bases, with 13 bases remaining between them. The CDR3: CASSTGIGSNEKLFF. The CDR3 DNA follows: TGTGCCAGCAGTACAGGGATCGGTTCTAATGAAAAACTGTTTTTT.

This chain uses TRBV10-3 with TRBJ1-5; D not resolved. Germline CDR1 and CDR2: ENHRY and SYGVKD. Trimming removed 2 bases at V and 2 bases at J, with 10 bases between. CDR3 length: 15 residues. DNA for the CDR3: TGTGCCATCAGTGAGGGTTCCGCCGGCAATCAGCCCCAGCATTTT. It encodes CAISEGSAGNQPQHF.

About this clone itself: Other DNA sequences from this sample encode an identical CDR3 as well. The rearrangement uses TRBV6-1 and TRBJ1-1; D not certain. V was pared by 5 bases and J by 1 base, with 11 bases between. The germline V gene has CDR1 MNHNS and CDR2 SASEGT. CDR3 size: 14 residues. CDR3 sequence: CASSRERRNTEAFF. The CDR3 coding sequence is TGTGCCAGCAGTCGAGAACGGAGGAACACTGAAGCTTTCTTT.

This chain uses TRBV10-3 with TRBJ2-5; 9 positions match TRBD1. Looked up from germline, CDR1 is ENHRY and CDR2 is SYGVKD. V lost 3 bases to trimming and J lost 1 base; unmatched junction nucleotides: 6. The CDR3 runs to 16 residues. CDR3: CAISDYGTGFQETQYF. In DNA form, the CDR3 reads TGTGCCATCAGTGATTACGGGACAGGGTTCCAAGAGACCCAGTACTTC.

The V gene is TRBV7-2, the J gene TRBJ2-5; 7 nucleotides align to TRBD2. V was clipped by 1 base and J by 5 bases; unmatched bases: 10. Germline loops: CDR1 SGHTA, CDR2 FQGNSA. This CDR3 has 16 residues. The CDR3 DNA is TGTGCCAGCAGCTTAGATAGGGTGACTAGCCGGGAGACCCAGTACTTC. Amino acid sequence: CASSLDRVTSRETQYF.

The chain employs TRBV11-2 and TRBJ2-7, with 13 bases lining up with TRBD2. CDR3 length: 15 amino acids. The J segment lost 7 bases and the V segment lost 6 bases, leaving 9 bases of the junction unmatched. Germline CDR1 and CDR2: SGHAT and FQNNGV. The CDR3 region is CASRSGLAGAGEQYF. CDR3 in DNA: TGTGCCAGCAGGTCCGGACTAGCGGGAGCGGGAGAGCAGTACTTC.

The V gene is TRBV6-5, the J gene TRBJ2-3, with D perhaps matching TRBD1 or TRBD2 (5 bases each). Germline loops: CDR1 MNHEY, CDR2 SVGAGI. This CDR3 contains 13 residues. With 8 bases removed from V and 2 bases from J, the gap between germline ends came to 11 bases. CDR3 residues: CASGDESTDTQYF. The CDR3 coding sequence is TGTGCCAGCGGGGACGAATCCACAGATACGCAGTATTTT.

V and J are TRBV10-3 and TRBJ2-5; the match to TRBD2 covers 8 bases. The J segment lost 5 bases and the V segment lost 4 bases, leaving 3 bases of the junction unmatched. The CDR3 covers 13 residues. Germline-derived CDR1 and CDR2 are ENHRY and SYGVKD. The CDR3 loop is CAISAQREETQYF. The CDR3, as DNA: TGTGCCATCAGTGCGCAGCGGGAGGAGACCCAGTACTTC.

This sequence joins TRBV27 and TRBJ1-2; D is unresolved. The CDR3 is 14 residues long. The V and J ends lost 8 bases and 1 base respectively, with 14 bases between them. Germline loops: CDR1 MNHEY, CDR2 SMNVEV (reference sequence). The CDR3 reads CASPGSRFNYGYTF. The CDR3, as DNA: TGTGCCAGCCCTGGGTCTAGGTTTAACTATGGCTACACCTTC.

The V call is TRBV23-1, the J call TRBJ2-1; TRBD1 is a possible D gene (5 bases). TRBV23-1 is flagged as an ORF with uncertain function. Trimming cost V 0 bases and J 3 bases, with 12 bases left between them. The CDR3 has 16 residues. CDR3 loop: CASSQSLPGIYNEQFF. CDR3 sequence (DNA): TGCGCCAGCAGTCAATCTCTCCCAGGGATCTACAATGAGCAGTTCTTC.

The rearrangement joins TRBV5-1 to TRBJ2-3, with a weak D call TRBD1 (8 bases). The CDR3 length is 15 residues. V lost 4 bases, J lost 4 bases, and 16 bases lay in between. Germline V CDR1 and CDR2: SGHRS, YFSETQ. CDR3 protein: CASSTNRGGADTQYF. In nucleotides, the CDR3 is TGCGCCAGCAGCACGAACAGGGGGGGCGCAGATACGCAGTATTTT.

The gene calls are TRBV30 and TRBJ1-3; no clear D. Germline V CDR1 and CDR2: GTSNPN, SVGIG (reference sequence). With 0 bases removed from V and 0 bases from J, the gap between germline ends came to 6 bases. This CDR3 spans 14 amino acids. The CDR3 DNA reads TGTGCCTGGAGTGTCGGTTTCTCTGGAAACACCATATATTTT. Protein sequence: CAWSVGFSGNTIYF.

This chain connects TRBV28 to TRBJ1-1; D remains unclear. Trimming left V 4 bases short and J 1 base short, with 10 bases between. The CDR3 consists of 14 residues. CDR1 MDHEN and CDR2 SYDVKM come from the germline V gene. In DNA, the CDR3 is TGTGCCAGCAGTTCGGGCTCCCGGAACACTGAAGCTTTCTTT. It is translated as CASSSGSRNTEAFF.

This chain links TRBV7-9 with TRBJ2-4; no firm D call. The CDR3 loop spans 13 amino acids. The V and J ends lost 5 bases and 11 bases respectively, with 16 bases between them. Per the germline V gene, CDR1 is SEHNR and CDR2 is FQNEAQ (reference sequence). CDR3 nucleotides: TGTGCCAGCAGCCTCCGGGCATTCGAACTTCAGTACTTC. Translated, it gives CASSLRAFELQYF.